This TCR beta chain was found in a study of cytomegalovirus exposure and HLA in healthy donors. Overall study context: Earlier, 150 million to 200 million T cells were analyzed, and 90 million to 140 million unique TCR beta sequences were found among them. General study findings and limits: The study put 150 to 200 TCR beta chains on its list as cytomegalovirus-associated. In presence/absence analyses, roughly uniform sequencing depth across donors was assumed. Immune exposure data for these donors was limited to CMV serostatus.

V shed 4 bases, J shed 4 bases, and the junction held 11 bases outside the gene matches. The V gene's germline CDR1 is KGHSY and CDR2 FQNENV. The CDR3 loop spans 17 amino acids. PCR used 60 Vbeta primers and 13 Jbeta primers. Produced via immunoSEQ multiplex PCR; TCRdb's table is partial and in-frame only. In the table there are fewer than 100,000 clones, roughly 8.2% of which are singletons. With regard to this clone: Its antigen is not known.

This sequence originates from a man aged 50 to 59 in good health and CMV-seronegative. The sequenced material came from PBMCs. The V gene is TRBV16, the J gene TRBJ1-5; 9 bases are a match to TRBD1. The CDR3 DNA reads TGTGCCAGCAGCCCTTACGGACAGGGGCGATGGAATCAGCCCCAGCATTTT. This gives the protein CASSPYGQGRWNQPQHF.